These 25 T cell receptor beta chains share one sample of origin, sequenced in a study of shared clonotypes between healthy human individuals. Clones were sequenced by immunoSEQ multiplex PCR, and TCRdb holds only the in-frame ones, with some missing. Of fewer than 2.5 million clones in the sample, approximately 93% were seen once. Sequencing was carried out using naive CD4+ T cells from PBMCs. Subset given: CD45RA+ positively selected. These receptors were obtained from a man between 18 and 35 years old in good health. Some clones in this sample may be carry-over from other donors' samples.

The chain recombines TRBV6-5 with TRBJ2-7; D is unresolved. Looked up from germline, CDR1 is MNHEY and CDR2 is SVGAGI. The CDR3 totals 16 residues. V lost 0 bases and J lost 4, with 16 bases in between. The CDR3 is CASSYSGARLKYEQYF. In DNA, the CDR3 is TGTGCCAGCAGTTACTCGGGCGCCAGGTTGAAGTACGAGCAGTACTTC.

The J gene is TRBJ1-1, the V gene TRBV11-1, with a possible D match to TRBD1 (5 bases). V was trimmed by 3 bases and J by 11 bases, leaving 19 bases between them. This CDR3 has 14 amino acids. Looked up from germline, CDR1 is SGHAT and CDR2 is FQDESV (reference sequence). CDR3 in amino acids: CASSFFARGLGAFF. CDR3 nucleotide sequence: TGTGCCAGCAGCTTTTTCGCGAGGGGTCTCGGCGCTTTCTTT.

The sample holds one count of this clone. The identical CDR3 is also encoded by other nucleotide sequences in the sample. The chain is built from TRBV6-5 and TRBJ2-5; D not resolved. The CDR3 is 13 residues long. Germline V gives CDR1 MNHEY, CDR2 SVGAGI. Trimming cost V 0 bases and J 1 base, with 3 bases left between them. CDR3 DNA sequence: TGTGCCAGCAGTTACTCACGCCAAGAGACCCAGTACTTC. Its translation is CASSYSRQETQYF.

The chain is built from TRBV28 and TRBJ1-3; D is unclear. Trimming cost V 7 bases and J 2 bases, with 12 bases left between them. The CDR3 sequence is 14 residues long. The germline gives CDR1 MDHEN, CDR2 SYDVKM. CDR3 nucleotide sequence: TGTGCCAGCACTGCCCGTTGGGCTGGAAACACCATATATTTT. Its translation is CASTARWAGNTIYF.

The V call is TRBV6-6, the J call TRBJ1-2; D is possibly TRBD1 (5 bases). V lost 2 bases to trimming and J lost 10 bases, with 20 bases between them. This CDR3 has 15 amino acids. Germline V gives CDR1 MNHNY, CDR2 SVGAGI (reference sequence). In nucleotides, the CDR3 is TGTGCCAGCAGTTACATTTTTCAGGGTTACCGATCCTACACCTTC. It encodes CASSYIFQGYRSYTF.

This rearrangement joins TRBV4-2 to TRBJ2-7; D possibly matches TRBD1 or TRBD2 (5 bases each). V lost 9 bases to trimming and J lost 4 bases, with 22 bases between them. Germline CDR1 and CDR2: LGHNA and YNFKEQ. The CDR3 is 15 residues long. The CDR3: CASQLRAGSGYEQYF. Written as DNA, the CDR3 is TGTGCCAGTCAGCTTAGGGCAGGGTCGGGGTACGAGCAGTACTTC.

This chain joins TRBV10-3 and TRBJ1-2, with D maybe TRBD1 (5 bases). Germline V CDR1 and CDR2: ENHRY, SYGVKD. This CDR3 spans 13 amino acids. Trimming stripped 6 bases from V and 0 bases from J, with 8 bases between. The CDR3 here is CAISQGPNYGYTF. The CDR3 DNA follows: TGTGCCATCAGCCAGGGCCCTAACTATGGCTACACCTTC.

This clone occurred once. This chain links TRBV4-1 with TRBJ2-1; 7 bases line up with TRBD2. V lost 0 bases and J lost 4; bases outside the gene matches: 12. There are 18 residues in the CDR3. The germline CDR1 and CDR2 sequences are MGHRA and YSYEKL. In DNA, the CDR3 is TGCGCCAGCAGCCAAGATCAGAGGCGCCCTAGCGGATACAATGAGCAGTTCTTC. Residues: CASSQDQRRPSGYNEQFF.

CDR3: CASSSGQYPEKLFF. DNA of the CDR3: TGTGCCAGCAGTTCGGGACAGTATCCTGAAAAACTGTTTTTT. The chain combines TRBV28 with TRBJ1-4; 7 nucleotides align to TRBD1. The V gene end was trimmed by 4 bases and the J gene end by 7 bases; junction bases not matched to a gene: 6. CDR1 is MDHEN, CDR2 SYDVKM, per germline. This CDR3 has 14 residues. Looking up the rest from reference TRBV28 and TRBJ1-4 gives the full variable domain: DVKVTQSSRYLVKRTGEKVFLECVQDMDHENMFWYRQDPGLGLRLIYFSYDVKMKEKGDIPEGYSVSREKKERFSLILESASTNQTSMYLCASSSGQYPEKLFFGSGTQLSVL.

This clone was counted a single time. This rearrangement joins TRBV2 to TRBJ2-3; D remains unclear. Germline CDR1 SNHLY, CDR2 FYNNEI. Trimming removed 4 bases from V and 2 bases from J, with 13 bases in between. The CDR3 is 15 amino acids. CDR3 in DNA: TGTGCCAGCAGTGTGGGGTCGATTACCACAGATACGCAGTATTTT. Its protein is CASSVGSITTDTQYF.

CDR3 bases: TGTGCCAGCAGCTTGGACGCCAGCTCCTACAATGAGCAGTTCTTC. As protein: CASSLDASSYNEQFF. The chain is built from TRBV5-4 and TRBJ2-1; D unresolved. CDR3 length equals 15 residues. Germline V gene data show CDR1 as SGHNT and CDR2 as YYREEE (reference sequence). The V end was cut by 0 bases, the J end by 0 bases, with 7 bases between. Combining the CDR3 with reference TRBV5-4 and TRBJ2-1 gives the whole variable domain ETGVTQSPTHLIKTRGQQVTLRCSSQSGHNTVSWYQQALGQGPQFIFQYYREEENGRGNFPPRFSGLQFPNYSSELNVNALELDDSALYLCASSLDASSYNEQFFGPGTRLTVL.

V usage is TRBV11-1 and J usage is TRBJ2-7; the D gene is possibly TRBD1 (5 bases). The ends were cut back, 3 bases at V and 1 base at J, with 10 bases in the middle. The CDR3 has 14 residues. The V gene's germline CDR1 is SGHAT and CDR2 FQDESV (reference sequence). CDR3: CASSLTVPSYEQYF. Written as DNA, the CDR3 is TGTGCCAGCAGCTTGACAGTTCCATCCTACGAGCAGTACTTC.

J is TRBJ2-1 and V is TRBV7-9, with D possibly being TRBD2 (5 bases). The germline CDR1 and CDR2 sequences are SEHNR and FQNEAQ (reference sequence). Trimming left V 5 bases short and J 5 bases short, with 16 bases between. The length of the CDR3 is 15 residues. CDR3 coding DNA: TGTGCCAGCAGCATAATAGGAGGCCCTCACAATGAGCAGTTCTTC. It is translated as CASSIIGGPHNEQFF.

This clone was seen a few times. J is TRBJ1-1 and V is TRBV6-1; D call uncertain. V dropped 6 bases and J dropped 5 bases, with 16 bases sitting between them. Germline CDR1 reads MNHNS; CDR2 reads SASEGT. The CDR3 spans 14 residues. This CDR3 reads CASRVGLGNTEAFF. DNA for the CDR3: TGTGCCAGCAGGGTGGGGTTAGGGAATACTGAAGCTTTCTTT.

The DNA for the CDR3 is TGTGCCAGCAGCTTTGCTAGCGGGAGGGCCAGCACAGATACGCAGTATTTT. Its translation is CASSFASGRASTDTQYF. The rearrangement joins TRBV5-4 to TRBJ2-3; 12 bases are shared with TRBD2. The V and J ends lost 2 bases and 0 bases, in that order; junction bases with no gene match: 4. The CDR3 length is 17 residues. Germline CDR1 and CDR2: SGHNT and YYREEE (reference sequence).

The rearrangement joins TRBV6-6 to TRBJ2-7; TRBD2 matches 9 bases. After removal of 8 bases from V and 2 bases from J, the junction contained 13 bases not matched to a gene. This CDR3 has 16 residues. CDR1 MNHNY and CDR2 SVGAGI come from the germline V gene (reference sequence). The CDR3 is CASGSASGTQAYEQYF. In DNA form, the CDR3 reads TGTGCCAGCGGGAGCGCTAGCGGGACCCAAGCCTACGAGCAGTACTTC.

The rearrangement joins TRBV7-9 to TRBJ2-5, with 7 bases fitting TRBD1. Germline assignment: CDR1 SEHNR and CDR2 FQNEAQ (reference sequence). Trimming removed 0 bases from V and 6 bases from J; junction bases left unmatched: 7. The CDR3 contains 15 residues. The CDR3 loop reads CASSLAPNRGKTQYF. The CDR3 DNA sequence: TGTGCCAGCAGCTTAGCTCCAAACAGGGGAAAGACCCAGTACTTC.

The chain joins TRBV21-1 to TRBJ2-7; the DNA was not used to check the table's D call, TRBD1. TRBV21-1 is a known pseudogene. CDR3 length: 16 amino acids. DNA for the CDR3: TGTGCCAGCAGCAAAGGAGGGACAGGGTCAGGCTACGAGCAGTACTTC. This sequence encodes CASSKGGTGSGYEQYF.

The gene calls are TRBV5-1 and TRBJ2-7; 8 bases fit TRBD2. The V segment lost 4 bases and the J segment 3 bases; nucleotides outside the gene matches: 6. Germline V gives CDR1 SGHRS, CDR2 YFSETQ. This CDR3 has 14 amino acids. The CDR3 nucleotides read TGCGCCAGCAGCCCGGCGGGGGGCGGCTACGAGCAGTACTTC. Translated, it gives CASSPAGGGYEQYF.

The chain carries TRBV2 and TRBJ2-3; 13 bases align to TRBD2. The germline CDR1 and CDR2 sequences are SNHLY and FYNNEI. V trimming: 9 bases; J trimming: 10 bases; junction bases outside the gene matches: 13. This CDR3 has 15 amino acids. The CDR3 nucleotides are TGTGCCAGTCACCTGACTAGCGGGAGGTCAGGCGCGCAGTATTTT. Amino acid sequence: CASHLTSGRSGAQYF.

The chain joins TRBV6-1 to TRBJ1-1, with a possible D match to TRBD1 (5 bases). Trimming shortened V by 10 bases and J by 6 bases, and 15 bases separated the two germline ends. This CDR3 has 12 amino acids. Germline values: CDR1 MNHNS, CDR2 SASEGT. CDR3 residues: CATGRGIAEAFF. CDR3 coding DNA: TGTGCCACCGGTCGGGGGATAGCTGAAGCTTTCTTT.

The count of this clone is one. The V and J genes are TRBV7-6 and TRBJ2-5, with 7 bases aligning to TRBD2. The CDR3 is 14 residues long. The germline CDR1 and CDR2 sequences are SGHVS and FNYEAQ. The V segment lost 5 bases and the J segment 5 bases; nucleotides outside the gene matches: 8. CDR3 amino acids: CASSPRTSGETQYF. Written as DNA, the CDR3 is TGTGCCAGCAGCCCTAGGACTAGTGGGGAGACCCAGTACTTC.

The rearrangement joins TRBV6-1 to TRBJ1-1; TRBD1 matches 9 bases. This CDR3 contains 15 residues. J gave up 3 bases and V 4 bases, and 6 bases lay outside the gene matches. From germline, CDR1 is MNHNS and CDR2 SASEGT. The CDR3 loop is CASSARQGGHTEAFF. The CDR3 DNA follows: TGTGCCAGCAGTGCCAGACAGGGGGGCCACACTGAAGCTTTCTTT.

V usage is TRBV29-1 and J usage is TRBJ1-1, with D possibly being TRBD1 (5 bases). V was shortened by 3 bases and J by 3 bases, with 14 bases between the two germline ends. The germline CDR1 and CDR2 sequences are SQVTM and ANQGSEA. The CDR3 sequence is 14 residues long. In DNA, the CDR3 is TGCAGCGTTGAGCAACAGGATGGATACACTGAAGCTTTCTTT. Translated: CSVEQQDGYTEAFF.

The V gene is TRBV5-8, the J gene TRBJ2-7, with 12 positions matching TRBD1. V was pared by 4 bases and J by 6 bases, with 8 bases of the junction left unmatched. CDR1 is SGHTS, CDR2 YDEGEE, per germline. CDR3 length: 15 residues. The CDR3 spells CASSGGTGGFAEQYF. The DNA for the CDR3 is TGTGCCAGCAGCGGCGGGACAGGGGGCTTCGCCGAGCAGTACTTC.